At least ten counts were recorded for the clone carrying this TCR beta chain. This entry is derived from a study of Graves' ophthalmopathy and Graves' hyperthyroidism. The study amplified TCR beta CDR3 regions using RNA transcripts. Amplification began with first-round RT-PCR using HTBI primers, then second-round multiplex PCR was performed. TCRdb reprocessed the multiplex PCR reads via MiXCR and lists one record per CDR3 protein. The sample holds hundreds of thousands of distinct CDR3 sequences, 22% seen once. CDR3 length: 16 residues. The V gene lost 7 bases and the J gene lost 0 bases, with 13 bases spanning the gap. Germline V gives CDR1 MNHEY, CDR2 SVGEGT.

The clonotype originates from a woman younger than 35 with stable Graves' hyperthyroidism. Some clones in this sample may be carry-over from other donors' samples. This chain connects TRBV6-2 or TRBV6-3 to TRBJ2-6; a weak D match, TRBD2 (6 bases). The source material was peripheral blood. The CDR3 loop is CASTRGRISGANVLTF. The CDR3 region has the DNA TGTGCCAGCACGCGGGGTCGGATCTCTGGGGCCAACGTCCTGACTTTC.